The text below deals with one TCR beta chain. Trimming cost V 4 bases and J 0 bases; bases outside gene matches: 5. The CDR3 has 15 residues. The germline V gene has CDR1 MGHRA and CDR2 YSYEKL. The data originate from a study of blood T cell repertoires in COVID-19. Across the whole study: The United States, Italy and Spain were the sources of the acute and convalescent COVID-19 samples. The cDNA or gDNA used as material had been derived from T cells, B-cell-depleted T cells, or PBMCs.

Seattle participants joined during active infection and were tracked over time. TCRdb's copy holds only in-frame clones and misses some; the assay was immunoSEQ multiplex PCR. The sample holds about 130,000 clones, around 79% seen once. The gene calls are TRBV4-1 and TRBJ2-7; 8 bases map to TRBD1. The receptor was isolated from a woman aged 70 to 79 with COVID-19, enrolled during active disease. Source material: peripheral blood. DNA of the CDR3: TGCGCCAGCAGCCTAGGACAGGGAGGCTCCTACGAGCAGTACTTC. This sequence encodes CASSLGQGGSYEQYF.